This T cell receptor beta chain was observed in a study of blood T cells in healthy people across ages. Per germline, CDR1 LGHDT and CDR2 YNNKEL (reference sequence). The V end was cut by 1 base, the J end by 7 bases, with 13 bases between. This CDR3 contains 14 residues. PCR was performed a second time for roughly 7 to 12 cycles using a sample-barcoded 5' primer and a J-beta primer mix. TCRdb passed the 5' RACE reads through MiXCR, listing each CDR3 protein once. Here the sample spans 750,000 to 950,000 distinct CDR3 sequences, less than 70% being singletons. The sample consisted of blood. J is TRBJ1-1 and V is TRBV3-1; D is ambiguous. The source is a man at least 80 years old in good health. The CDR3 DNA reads TGTGCCAGCAGCCAAGTATGGCAGGCGGTTGAAGCTTTCTTT. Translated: CASSQVWQAVEAFF.